The next 12 T cell receptor beta chains were all read from a single sample in a study of blood T cell dynamics during melanoma immunotherapy. The time point is: pre-treatment baseline. Sequencing was performed with immunoSEQ multiplex PCR; in TCRdb, only in-frame clones are kept and a portion is missing. The table shows about 10,000 clones, with about 85% occurring only once. Sequencing was performed on blood, taken from a patient treated with checkpoint blockade. These receptors all come from a human donor with melanoma.

The chain links TRBV7-9 to TRBJ2-4; perhaps D is TRBD1 or TRBD2 (6 bases each). Germline CDR1 is SEHNR and CDR2 is FQNEAQ (reference sequence). V lost 5 bases, J lost 8 bases, and 16 bases lay in between. The CDR3 has 14 residues. This CDR3 is CASSPPGGAYIQYF. CDR3 nucleotides: TGTGCCAGCAGCCCCCCCGGGGGCGCGTACATTCAGTACTTC.

The CDR3 protein is CASSSDRTSGANVLTF. The CDR3 DNA sequence: TGTGCCAGTAGTAGTGACCGAACCTCTGGGGCCAACGTCCTGACTTTC. The rearrangement uses TRBV19 and TRBJ2-6; D remains unclear. The ends were cut back, 4 bases at V and 0 bases at J, with 10 bases in the middle. The CDR3 length is 16 residues. Germline assignment: CDR1 LNHDA and CDR2 SQIVND (reference sequence).

The chain employs TRBV18 and TRBJ1-3, with D possibly being TRBD1 (5 bases). Germline CDR1 is KGHSH and CDR2 is LQKENI. CDR3 size: 15 residues. Trimming shortened V by 0 bases and J by 4 bases, and 10 bases separated the two germline ends. This chain's CDR3 is CASSPPTTAGNTIYF. The DNA for the CDR3 is TGTGCCAGCTCACCACCGACGACAGCGGGAAACACCATATATTTT.

The genes are TRBV11-2 and TRBJ1-1; TRBD1 is a possible D gene (6 bases). The germline V gene encodes CDR1 SGHAT and CDR2 FQNNGV. The CDR3 sequence is 15 residues long. V was cut by 5 bases and J by 5 bases, with 18 bases left in between. CDR3: CASSLLPGARTEAFF. The CDR3 region has the DNA TGTGCCAGCAGCCTCCTTCCGGGGGCGCGAACTGAAGCTTTCTTT.

The chain is built from TRBV28 and TRBJ1-1; D is unclear. Germline values: CDR1 MDHEN, CDR2 SYDVKM. The CDR3 loop spans 13 amino acids. Between the trimmed V and J ends, which lost 10 bases and 1 base, there was a span of 13 bases. The CDR3 DNA follows: TGTGCCACATCAAACCCACCGAACACTGAAGCTTTCTTT. It specifies CATSNPPNTEAFF.

The chain carries TRBV4-1 and TRBJ1-6; D unclear. Trimming removed 1 base at V and 9 bases at J, with 10 bases between. The CDR3 covers 14 residues. Germline loops: CDR1 MGHRA, CDR2 YSYEKL. The CDR3 coding sequence is TGCGCCAGCAGCCAAGTATCCCGGAGTTCACCCCTCCACTTT. Amino acid sequence: CASSQVSRSSPLHF.

CDR3 bases: TGTGCCAGCAGCCGGGCAACGCTTCGGGGAAACACCATATATTTT. Its protein product is CASSRATLRGNTIYF. V is TRBV14 and J is TRBJ1-3; D call uncertain. With 4 bases removed from V and 4 bases from J, the gap between germline ends came to 14 bases. Germline CDR1 reads SGHDN; CDR2 reads FVKESK. This CDR3 has 15 amino acids.

The rearrangement uses TRBV9 and TRBJ1-2; maybe TRBD1 (5 bases). Germline assignment: CDR1 SGDLS and CDR2 YYNGEE. The CDR3 runs 13 residues. V was shortened by 5 bases and J by 4 bases, with 12 bases between the two germline ends. The CDR3 DNA follows: TGTGCCAGCAGAGCAGGGAGTGGCTATGGCTACACCTTC. This translates into CASRAGSGYGYTF.

This clone showed up just a few times. The chain links TRBV19 to TRBJ1-4; D remains unclear. The V end lost 5 bases, the J end lost 7 bases, and 11 bases lay between the germline ends. The CDR3 spans 13 residues. CDR1 LNHDA and CDR2 SQIVND come from the germline V gene (reference sequence). CDR3 bases: TGTGCCAGTAGTTCGCGGTCCCTTGAAAAACTGTTTTTT. Residues: CASSSRSLEKLFF.

CDR3 region: CASGRNRGAGYGYTF. For the CDR3, the DNA is TGTGCCAGCGGACGGAACAGGGGAGCTGGCTATGGCTACACCTTC. The chain is built from TRBV6-5 and TRBJ1-2; 7 bases are shared with TRBD1. Germline CDR1 MNHEY, CDR2 SVGAGI. J was trimmed by 4 bases and V by 8 bases; bases with no gene match: 13. The length of the CDR3 is 15 residues.

The chain couples TRBV27 to TRBJ2-2; 8 bases are shared with TRBD1. There are 12 residues in the CDR3. The V and J ends lost 6 bases and 13 bases, in that order; junction bases with no gene match: 7. CDR1 is MNHEY and CDR2 is SMNVEV in the germline V gene (reference sequence). Written as DNA, the CDR3 is TGTGCCAGCAGCTCGGTCGACAGGGGGCTGTTTTTT. This encodes CASSSVDRGLFF.

The J gene is TRBJ2-1, the V gene TRBV19; D is undetermined. There are 14 residues in the CDR3. V lost 3 bases, J lost 0 bases, and 6 bases lay in between. Germline values: CDR1 LNHDA, CDR2 SQIVND (reference sequence). The CDR3 DNA reads as TGTGCCAGTAGTATTAAGAGCTCCTACAATGAGCAGTTCTTC. This encodes CASSIKSSYNEQFF. The full variable domain, with the rest looked up from reference TRBV19 and TRBJ2-1, is DGGITQSPKYLFRKEGQNVTLSCEQNLNHDAMYWYRQDPGQGLRLIYYSQIVNDFQKGDIAEGYSVSREKKESFPLTVTSAQKNPTAFYLCASSIKSSYNEQFFGPGTRLTVL.